This entry features one T cell receptor beta chain sequence. Its antigen is as yet unknown. CDR1 and CDR2 from the germline V gene are LGHNA and YNFKEQ. V gave up 1 base and J gave up 5 bases; unmatched junction bases: 10. The CDR3 spans 17 residues. The libraries were made with immunoSEQ version 4 in survey mode. Clones were read by immunoSEQ multiplex PCR, and TCRdb kept only the in-frame ones, dropping some. The sample consists of approximately 25,000 clones, 74% of them appearing once. This sample was taken from a study of persistence of HIV-infected CD4 T cells. Study at large: Multiple blood draws of up to about 180 mL, except a couple of donors with single leukapheresis. General observations from the study: Compared with CD3/CD28-stimulated cells, CMV- and Gag-responding cells showed lower TCRbeta richness.

Cells were stimulated with overlapping HIV-1 Gag 15-mer peptides. CD4+ T cells upregulating both CD40 ligand and CD69 were sorted as responding cells. These HIV-1-infected adults initiated suppressive ART in chronic infection. The sample here was CD4+ T cells sorted from PBMCs after approximately 19-hour stimulation, taken from a patient who received antiretroviral therapy. The receptor comes from an adult man with HIV who was CMV-seropositive. The chain carries TRBV4-2 and TRBJ2-2; TRBD1 matches at 7 bases. This chain's CDR3 is CASSQGQGFRGTGELFF. For the CDR3, the DNA is TGTGCCAGCAGCCAAGGACAGGGATTTAGAGGGACCGGGGAGCTGTTTTTT.